The following is a T cell receptor (beta chain) sequence with its context. Its antigen is unidentified. With molecular barcodes, quantitative 5'-RACE was used to make the TCR beta libraries. TCRdb analysed the 5' RACE reads with MiXCR anew, one entry per CDR3 protein. The data hold 190,000 or so distinct CDR3 sequences, with roughly 12% observed a single time. Germline V gene sequence: CDR1 MNHEY, CDR2 SMNVEV (reference sequence). V shed 7 bases and J shed 11 bases, with 20 bases lying between them. The CDR3 has 13 residues. The data stem from a study of CD8 T cells in ankylosing spondylitis. The study's findings and limits: Disease-linked clones reportedly concentrated significantly in matched ankylosing spondylitis synovial fluid. Prior work had noted some motif variants in reactive arthritis blood and synovial fluid.

Sequenced: blood, either unsorted or a sorted T cell fraction (not recorded which). J is TRBJ1-2 and V is TRBV27; possibly TRBD1 for D (6 bases). The sequence derives from a male donor with ankylosing spondylitis or in good health (not recorded which). The CDR3 reads CASTSDTGKTYTF. The CDR3 region has the DNA TGTGCCAGCACCTCGGATACAGGGAAAACGTACACCTTC.